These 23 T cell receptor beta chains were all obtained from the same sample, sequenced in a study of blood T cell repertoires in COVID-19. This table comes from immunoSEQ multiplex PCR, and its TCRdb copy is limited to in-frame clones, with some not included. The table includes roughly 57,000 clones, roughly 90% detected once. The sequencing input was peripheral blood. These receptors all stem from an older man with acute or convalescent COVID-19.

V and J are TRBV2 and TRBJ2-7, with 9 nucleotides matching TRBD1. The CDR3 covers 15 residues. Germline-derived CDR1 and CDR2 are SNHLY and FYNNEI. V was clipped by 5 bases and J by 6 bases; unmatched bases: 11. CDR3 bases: TGTGCCAGCAGTTTCTTCGCCGGGACAGGGAGCGAGCAGTACTTC. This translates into CASSFFAGTGSEQYF.

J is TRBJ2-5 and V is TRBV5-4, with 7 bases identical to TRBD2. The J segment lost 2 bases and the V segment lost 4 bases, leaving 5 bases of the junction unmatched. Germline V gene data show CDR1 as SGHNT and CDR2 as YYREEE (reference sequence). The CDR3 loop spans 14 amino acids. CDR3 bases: TGTGCCAGCAGCCCCTGGGGGGGACAAGAGACCCAGTACTTC. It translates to CASSPWGGQETQYF.

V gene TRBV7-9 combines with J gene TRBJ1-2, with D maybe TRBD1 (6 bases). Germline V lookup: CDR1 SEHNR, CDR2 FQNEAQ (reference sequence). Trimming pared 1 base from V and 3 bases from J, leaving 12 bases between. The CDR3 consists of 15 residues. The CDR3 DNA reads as TGTGCCAGCAGCTTAGGCCCAGGGGAACACTATGGCTACACCTTC. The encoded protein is CASSLGPGEHYGYTF.

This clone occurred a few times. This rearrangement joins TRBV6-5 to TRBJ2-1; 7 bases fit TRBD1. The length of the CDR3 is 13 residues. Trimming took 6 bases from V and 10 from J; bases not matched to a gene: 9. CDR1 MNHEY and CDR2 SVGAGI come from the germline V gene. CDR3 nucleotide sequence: TGTGCCAGCAGGGGAACAGGGGTAGGCGAGCAGTTCTTC. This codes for CASRGTGVGEQFF.

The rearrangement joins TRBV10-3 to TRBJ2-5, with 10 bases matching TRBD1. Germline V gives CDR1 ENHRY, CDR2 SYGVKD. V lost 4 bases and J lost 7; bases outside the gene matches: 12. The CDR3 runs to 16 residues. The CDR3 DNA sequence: TGTGCCATCAGTGTTGGGGGACAGGGGCGTTCGGGGACCCAGTACTTC. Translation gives CAISVGGQGRSGTQYF.

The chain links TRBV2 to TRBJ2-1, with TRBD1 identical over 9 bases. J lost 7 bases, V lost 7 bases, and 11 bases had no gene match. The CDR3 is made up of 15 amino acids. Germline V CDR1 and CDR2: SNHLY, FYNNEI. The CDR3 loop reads CASISGQGFGNEQFF. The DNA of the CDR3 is TGTGCCAGCATATCGGGACAGGGATTTGGTAATGAGCAGTTCTTC.

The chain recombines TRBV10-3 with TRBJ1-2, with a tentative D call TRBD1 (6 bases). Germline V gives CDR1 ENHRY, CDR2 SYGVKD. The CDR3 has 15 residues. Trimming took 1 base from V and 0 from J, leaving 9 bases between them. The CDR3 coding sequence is TGTGCCATCAGTGAGTGGGGGCCCGCTAACTATGGCTACACCTTC. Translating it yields CAISEWGPANYGYTF.

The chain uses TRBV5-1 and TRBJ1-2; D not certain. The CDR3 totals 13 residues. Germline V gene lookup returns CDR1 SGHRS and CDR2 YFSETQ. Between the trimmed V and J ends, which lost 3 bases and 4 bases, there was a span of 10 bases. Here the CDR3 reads CASSSDGFYGYTF. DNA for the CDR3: TGCGCCAGCAGCTCCGACGGGTTCTATGGCTACACCTTC. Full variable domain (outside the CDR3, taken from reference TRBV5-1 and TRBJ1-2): KAGVTQTPRYLIKTRGQQVTLSCSPISGHRSVSWYQQTPGQGLQFLFEYFSETQRNKGNFPGRFSGRQFSNSRSEMNVSTLELGDSALYLCASSSDGFYGYTFGSGTRLTVV.

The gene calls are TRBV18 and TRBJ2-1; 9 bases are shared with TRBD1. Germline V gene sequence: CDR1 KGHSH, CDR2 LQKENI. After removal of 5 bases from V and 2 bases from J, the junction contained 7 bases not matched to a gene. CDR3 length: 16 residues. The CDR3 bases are TGTGCCAGCTCAGGGCGGGACAGGGTGACCTACAATGAGCAGTTCTTC. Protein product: CASSGRDRVTYNEQFF.

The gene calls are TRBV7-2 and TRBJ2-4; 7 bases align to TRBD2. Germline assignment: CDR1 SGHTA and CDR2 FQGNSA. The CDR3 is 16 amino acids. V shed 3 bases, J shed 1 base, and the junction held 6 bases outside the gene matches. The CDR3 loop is CASSFEMGGAKNIQYF. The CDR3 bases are TGTGCCAGCAGCTTCGAGATGGGGGGGGCCAAAAACATTCAGTACTTC.

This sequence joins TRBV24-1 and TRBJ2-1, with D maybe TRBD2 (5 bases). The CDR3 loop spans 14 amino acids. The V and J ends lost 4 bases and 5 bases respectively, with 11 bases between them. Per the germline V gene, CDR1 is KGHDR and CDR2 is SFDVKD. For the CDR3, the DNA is TGTGCCACCAGTGACCCCGGACTGGACAATGAGCAGTTCTTC. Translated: CATSDPGLDNEQFF.

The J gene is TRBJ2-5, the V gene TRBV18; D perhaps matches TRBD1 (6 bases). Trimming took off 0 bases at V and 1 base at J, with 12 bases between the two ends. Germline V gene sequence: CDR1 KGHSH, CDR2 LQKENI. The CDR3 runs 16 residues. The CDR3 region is CASSPPNPGAQETQYF. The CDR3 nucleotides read TGTGCCAGCTCACCACCGAATCCAGGGGCCCAAGAGACCCAGTACTTC.

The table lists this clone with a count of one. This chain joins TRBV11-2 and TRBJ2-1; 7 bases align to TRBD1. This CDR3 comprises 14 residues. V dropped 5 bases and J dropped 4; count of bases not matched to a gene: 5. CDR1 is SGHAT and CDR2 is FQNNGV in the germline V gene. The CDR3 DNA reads TGTGCCAGCAGCGGACCGGGACAGTACAATGAGCAGTTCTTC. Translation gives CASSGPGQYNEQFF.

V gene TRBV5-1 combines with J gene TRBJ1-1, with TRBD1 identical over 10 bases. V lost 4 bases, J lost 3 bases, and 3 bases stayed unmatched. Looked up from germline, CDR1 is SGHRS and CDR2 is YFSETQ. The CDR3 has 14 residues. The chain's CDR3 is CASSRGQGDTEAFF. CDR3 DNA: TGCGCCAGCAGCCGAGGACAGGGGGACACTGAAGCTTTCTTT.

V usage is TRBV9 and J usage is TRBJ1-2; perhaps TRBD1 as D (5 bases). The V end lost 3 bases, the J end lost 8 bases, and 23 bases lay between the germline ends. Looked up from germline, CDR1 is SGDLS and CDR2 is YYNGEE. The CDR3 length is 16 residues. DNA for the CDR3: TGTGCCAGCAGCGAGGTCCCTGGGGCCAAGCTGGGAGGCTACACCTTC. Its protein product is CASSEVPGAKLGGYTF.

The CDR3 sequence is CASRAATGNNSPLHF. CDR3 sequence (DNA): TGTGCCAGCAGGGCTGCGACAGGGAATAATTCACCCCTCCACTTT. V and J are TRBV2 and TRBJ1-6; 7 bases are shared with TRBD1. The CDR3 is made up of 15 amino acids. Per the germline V gene, CDR1 is SNHLY and CDR2 is FYNNEI. J lost 5 bases, V lost 6 bases, and 7 bases had no gene match.

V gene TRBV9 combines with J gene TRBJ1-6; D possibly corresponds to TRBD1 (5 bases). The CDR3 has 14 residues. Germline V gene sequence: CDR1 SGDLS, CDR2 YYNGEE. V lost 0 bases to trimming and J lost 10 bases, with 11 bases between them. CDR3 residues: CASSVAGVGSPLHF. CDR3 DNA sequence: TGTGCCAGCAGCGTAGCGGGGGTGGGATCACCCCTCCACTTT. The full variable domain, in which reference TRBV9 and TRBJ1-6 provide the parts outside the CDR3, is DSGVTQTPKHLITATGQRVTLRCSPRSGDLSVYWYQQSLDQGLQFLIQYYNGEERAKGNILERFSAQQFPDLHSELNLSSLELGDSALYFCASSVAGVGSPLHFGNGTRLTVT.

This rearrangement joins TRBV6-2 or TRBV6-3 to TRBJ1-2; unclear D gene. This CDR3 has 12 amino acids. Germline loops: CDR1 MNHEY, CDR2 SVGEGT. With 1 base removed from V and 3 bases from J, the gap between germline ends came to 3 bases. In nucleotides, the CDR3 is TGTGCCAGCAGTTACTTCGACTATGGCTACACCTTC. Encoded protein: CASSYFDYGYTF.

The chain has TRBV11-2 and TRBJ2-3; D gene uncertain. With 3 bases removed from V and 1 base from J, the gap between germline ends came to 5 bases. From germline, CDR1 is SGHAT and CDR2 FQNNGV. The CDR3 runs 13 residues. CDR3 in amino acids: CASSFSRTDTQYF. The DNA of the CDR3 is TGTGCCAGCAGCTTTAGCCGCACAGATACGCAGTATTTT.

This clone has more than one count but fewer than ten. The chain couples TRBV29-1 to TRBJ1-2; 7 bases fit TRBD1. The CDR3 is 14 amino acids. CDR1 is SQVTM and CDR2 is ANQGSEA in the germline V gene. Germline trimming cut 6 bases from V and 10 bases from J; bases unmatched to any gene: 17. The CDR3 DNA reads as TGCAGCGTCCCAGACAGGGCTACCGCTAGAAACTACACCTTC. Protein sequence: CSVPDRATARNYTF.

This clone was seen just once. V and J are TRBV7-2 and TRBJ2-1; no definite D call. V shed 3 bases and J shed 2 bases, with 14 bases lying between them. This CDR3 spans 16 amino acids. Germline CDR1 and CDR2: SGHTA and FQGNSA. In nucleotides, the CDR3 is TGTGCCAGCAGCTTGGTAAACTCGCGGACCTACAATGAGCAGTTCTTC. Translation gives CASSLVNSRTYNEQFF.

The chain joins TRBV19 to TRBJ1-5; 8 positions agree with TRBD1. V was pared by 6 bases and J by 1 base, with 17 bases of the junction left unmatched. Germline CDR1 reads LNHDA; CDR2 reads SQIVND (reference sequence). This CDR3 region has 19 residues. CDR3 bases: TGTGCCAGTAGGAATATCGAAGGGGGGACAGGTTGGAGCAATCAGCCCCAGCATTTT. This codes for CASRNIEGGTGWSNQPQHF.

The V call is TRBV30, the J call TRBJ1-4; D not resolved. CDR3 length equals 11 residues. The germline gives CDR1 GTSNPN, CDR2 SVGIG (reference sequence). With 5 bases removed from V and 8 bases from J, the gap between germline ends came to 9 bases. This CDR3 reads CAWGGVEKLFF. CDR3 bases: TGTGCCTGGGGTGGAGTCGAAAAACTGTTTTTT.